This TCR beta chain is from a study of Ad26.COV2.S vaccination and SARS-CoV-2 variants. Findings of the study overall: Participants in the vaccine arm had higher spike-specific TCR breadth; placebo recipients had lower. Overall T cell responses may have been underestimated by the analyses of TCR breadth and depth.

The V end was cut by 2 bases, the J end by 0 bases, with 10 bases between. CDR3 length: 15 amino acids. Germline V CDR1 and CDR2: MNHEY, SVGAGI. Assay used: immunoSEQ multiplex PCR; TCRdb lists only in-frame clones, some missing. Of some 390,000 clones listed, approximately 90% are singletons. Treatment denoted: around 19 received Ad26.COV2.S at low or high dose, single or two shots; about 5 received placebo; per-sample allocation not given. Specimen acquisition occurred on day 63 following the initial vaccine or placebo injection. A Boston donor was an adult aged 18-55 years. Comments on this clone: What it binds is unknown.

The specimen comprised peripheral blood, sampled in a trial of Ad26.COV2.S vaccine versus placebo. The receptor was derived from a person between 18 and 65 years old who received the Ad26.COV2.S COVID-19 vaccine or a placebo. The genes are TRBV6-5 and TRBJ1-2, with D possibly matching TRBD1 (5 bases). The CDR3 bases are TGTGCCAGCAGTTACGGCAGGACACCTAACTATGGCTACACCTTC. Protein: CASSYGRTPNYGYTF.